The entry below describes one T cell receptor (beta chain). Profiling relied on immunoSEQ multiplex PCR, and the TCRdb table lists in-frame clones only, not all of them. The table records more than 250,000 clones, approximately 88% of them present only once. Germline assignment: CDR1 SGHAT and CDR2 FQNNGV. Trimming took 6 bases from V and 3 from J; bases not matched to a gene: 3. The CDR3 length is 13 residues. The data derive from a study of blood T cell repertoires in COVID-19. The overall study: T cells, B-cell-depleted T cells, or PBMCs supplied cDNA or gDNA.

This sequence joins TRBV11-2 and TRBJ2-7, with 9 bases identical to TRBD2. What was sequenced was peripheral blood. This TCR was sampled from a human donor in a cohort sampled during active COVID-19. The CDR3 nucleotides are TGTGCCAGCAGACCTAGCGGGAACTACGAGCAGTACTTC. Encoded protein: CASRPSGNYEQYF.